The sequence of this T cell receptor beta chain was determined in a study of T-cell memory formation after mild COVID-19. From the 5' RACE reads, TCRdb called clonotypes with MiXCR, one entry per CDR3 protein. The sample carries a few hundred thousand distinct CDR3 sequences, 8% to 9% recorded once. This clonotype was counted only a few times. CDR3 length: 17 residues. The germline V gene has CDR1 LGHNA and CDR2 YSLEER. J gave up 2 bases and V 3 bases, and 6 bases lay outside the gene matches. The chain carries TRBV4-3 and TRBJ1-6, with TRBD1 identical over 8 bases. The sequence was collected from a man between 18 and 35 years old who had mild COVID-19 (a few samples of this study predate the infection). Cell type and time point are not known. Specimen: PBMCs or a T cell subset sorted from them (not recorded which). CDR3 DNA: TGCGCCAGCAGCCATACCGGACAGGGAACCTATAATTCACCCCTCCACTTT. Translation gives CASSHTGQGTYNSPLHF.